This T cell receptor beta chain was identified during a study of blood T cells in healthy people across ages. CDR3 length: 14 residues. Germline-derived CDR1 and CDR2 are SGHDN and FVKESK. Trimming left V 6 bases short and J 8 bases short, with 14 bases between. The authors ran a second PCR of about 6 to 12 cycles using a sample-barcoded 5' primer and a J-beta primer mix. A single record per CDR3 protein comes from TCRdb applying MiXCR to the 5' RACE reads. The table shows about 630,000 distinct CDR3 sequences, with 20% to 25% occurring only once. The chain uses TRBV14 and TRBJ1-6; a weak D match, TRBD1 (5 bases). Material: blood. This clonotype was obtained from a man aged 65 to 85 in good health. Here the CDR3 reads CASSAEGEYSPLHF. CDR3 nucleotides: TGTGCCAGCAGTGCCGAAGGGGAATATTCACCCCTCCACTTT.